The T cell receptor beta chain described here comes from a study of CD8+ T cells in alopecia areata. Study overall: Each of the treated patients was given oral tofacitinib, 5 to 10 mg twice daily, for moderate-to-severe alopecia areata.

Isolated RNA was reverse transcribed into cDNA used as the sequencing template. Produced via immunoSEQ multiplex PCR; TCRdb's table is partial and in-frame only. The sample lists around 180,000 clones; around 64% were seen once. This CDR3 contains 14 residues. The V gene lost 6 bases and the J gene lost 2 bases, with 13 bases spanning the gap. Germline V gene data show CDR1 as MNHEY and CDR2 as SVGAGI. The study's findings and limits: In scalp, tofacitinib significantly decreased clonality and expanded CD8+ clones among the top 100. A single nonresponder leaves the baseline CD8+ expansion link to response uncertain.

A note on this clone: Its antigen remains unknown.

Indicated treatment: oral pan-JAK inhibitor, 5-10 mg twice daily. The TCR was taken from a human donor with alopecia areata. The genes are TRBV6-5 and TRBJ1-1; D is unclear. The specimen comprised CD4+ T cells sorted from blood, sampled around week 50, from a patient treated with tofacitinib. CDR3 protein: CASSPGSINTEAFF. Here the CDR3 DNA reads TGTGCCAGCAGCCCCGGATCCATTAACACTGAAGCTTTCTTT.